These 19 T cell receptor beta chains share one sample of origin, sequenced in a study of control samples from healthy donors and cancer patients. Repertoires were generated with immunoSEQ multiplex PCR, while TCRdb's copy carries only in-frame clones and drops some. Of tens of thousands of clones in the sample, about nine tenths were seen once. The sequencing sample was made of PBMCs. The receptor set was obtained from a woman in her forties or fifties with colorectal cancer.

The chain has TRBV4-3 and TRBJ1-2; D is possibly TRBD1 (5 bases). The CDR3 contains 13 residues. Germline CDR1 reads LGHNA; CDR2 reads YSLEER. V lost 0 bases, J lost 6 bases, and 8 bases lay in between. CDR3 nucleotides: TGCGCCAGCAGCCAAGAACCAGGGCATGGCTACACCTTC. The encoded protein is CASSQEPGHGYTF.

In this sample, this clone turned up once. The V and J genes are TRBV28 and TRBJ2-7; D is tentatively TRBD1 or TRBD2 (7 bases each). The CDR3 contains 15 residues. Between the trimmed V and J ends, which lost 5 bases and 0 bases, there was a span of 14 bases. The V gene's germline CDR1 is MDHEN and CDR2 SYDVKM. In DNA, the CDR3 is TGTGCCAGCAGTGCAGGGGGGACTAACTCCTACGAGCAGTACGTC. Translating gives CASSAGGTNSYEQYV.

The chain carries TRBV27 and TRBJ2-1, with 8 bases matching TRBD2. Germline V gene sequence: CDR1 MNHEY, CDR2 SMNVEV (reference sequence). V shed 6 bases, J shed 8 bases, and the junction held 15 bases outside the gene matches. The CDR3 contains 16 residues. CDR3 in amino acids: CASSLTNRGGRDEQFF. CDR3 in DNA: TGTGCCAGCAGCCTCACCAATCGGGGGGGCAGGGATGAGCAGTTCTTC.

This chain connects TRBV5-8 to TRBJ2-1; tentatively, D is TRBD1 or TRBD2 (6 bases each). The CDR3 length is 15 residues. V was clipped by 1 base and J by 5 bases, with 13 bases between them. Germline loops: CDR1 SGHTS, CDR2 YDEGEE. The CDR3: CASSLPTGANNEQFF. The DNA for the CDR3 is TGTGCCAGCAGCTTGCCAACGGGGGCCAACAATGAGCAGTTCTTC. Complete variable domain (other parts from reference TRBV5-8 and TRBJ2-1): EAGVTQSPTHLIKTRGQQATLRCSPISGHTSVYWYQQALGLGLQFLLWYDEGEERNRGNFPPRFSGRQFPNYSSELNVNALELEDSALYLCASSLPTGANNEQFFGPGTRLTVL.

This clone has just a few counts. The chain combines TRBV7-2 with TRBJ1-5; D possibly corresponds to TRBD1 (6 bases). This CDR3 is 16 amino acids long. The germline gives CDR1 SGHTA, CDR2 FQGNSA. Trimming removed 2 bases from V and 7 bases from J, with 18 bases in between. The CDR3 region has the DNA TGTGCCAGCAGCTTAACTTGGGACATCAGGAGGCAGCCCCAGCATTTT. This gives the protein CASSLTWDIRRQPQHF.

The chain links TRBV19 to TRBJ1-6; maybe TRBD1 (6 bases). Germline V CDR1 and CDR2: LNHDA, SQIVND (reference sequence). The CDR3 is 14 amino acids. Trimming left V 3 bases short and J 12 bases short, with 15 bases between. The CDR3 DNA is TGTGCCAGTAGTATTGGGACAATAAGCGGACCCCTCCACTTT. This translates into CASSIGTISGPLHF.

The V gene is TRBV6-5, the J gene TRBJ1-5; no definite D call. The CDR3 length is 13 residues. V lost 6 bases to trimming and J lost 5 bases, with 11 bases between them. Germline CDR1 MNHEY, CDR2 SVGAGI. CDR3 sequence (DNA): TGTGCCAGCAGCTCGGACGGACATCAGCCCCAGCATTTT. Translating gives CASSSDGHQPQHF.

V is TRBV24-1 and J is TRBJ1-6, with 8 positions matching TRBD1. Germline CDR1 and CDR2: KGHDR and SFDVKD. J gave up 15 bases and V 4 bases, and 10 bases lay outside the gene matches. The CDR3 loop spans 14 amino acids. The CDR3 sequence: CATSDPGQGGVLHF. DNA for the CDR3: TGTGCCACCAGTGACCCCGGACAGGGCGGTGTCCTCCACTTT.

The chain has TRBV7-8 and TRBJ1-1; D gene ambiguous. The CDR3 covers 13 residues. Germline CDR1 reads SGHVS; CDR2 reads FQNEAQ. Trimming removed 2 bases at V and 4 bases at J, with 8 bases between. Here the CDR3 DNA reads TGTGCCAGCAGCTTACAGGTTTCCACTGAAGCTTTCTTT. Its protein product is CASSLQVSTEAFF. The full variable domain, in which reference TRBV7-8 and TRBJ1-1 provide the parts outside the CDR3, is GAGVSQSPRYKVAKRGQDVALRCDPISGHVSLFWYQQALGQGPEFLTYFQNEAQLDKSGLPSDRFFAERPEGSVSTLKIQRTQQEDSAVYLCASSLQVSTEAFFGQGTRLTVV.

This chain links TRBV10-1 with TRBJ2-2; D is undetermined. V lost 3 bases and J lost 1, with 6 bases in between. CDR1 and CDR2 (germline): WNHNN, SYGVQD (reference sequence). This CDR3 has 14 amino acids. The CDR3 bases are TGCGCCAGCAGTGAAAGGTGGAACACCGGGGAGCTGTTTTTT. As protein: CASSERWNTGELFF.

The genes are TRBV7-9 and TRBJ1-2; 7 nucleotides match TRBD1. There are 14 residues in the CDR3. Germline V gene lookup returns CDR1 SEHNR and CDR2 FQNEAQ (reference sequence). Trimming at V came to 2 bases and at J to 5 bases, leaving 5 bases not matched to a gene. CDR3 in amino acids: CASSLSGGEYGYTF. The CDR3 bases are TGTGCCAGCAGCTTATCAGGGGGTGAATATGGCTACACCTTC. Using reference TRBV7-9 and TRBJ1-2 for the parts outside the CDR3, the full variable domain is DTGVSQNPRHKITKRGQNVTFRCDPISEHNRLYWYRQTLGQGPEFLTYFQNEAQLEKSRLLSDRFSAERPKGSFSTLEIQRTEQGDSAMYLCASSLSGGEYGYTFGSGTRLTVV.

V is TRBV19 and J is TRBJ2-3, with D perhaps TRBD1 or TRBD2 (5 bases each). Trimming took 3 bases from V and 7 from J, leaving 14 bases between them. CDR3 length equals 14 residues. The germline V gene encodes CDR1 LNHDA and CDR2 SQIVND (reference sequence). The CDR3 DNA is TGTGCCAGTAGTATGGTGGGGACCCAGTATACGCAGTATTTT. Its translation is CASSMVGTQYTQYF. Complete variable domain (other parts from reference TRBV19 and TRBJ2-3): DGGITQSPKYLFRKEGQNVTLSCEQNLNHDAMYWYRQDPGQGLRLIYYSQIVNDFQKGDIAEGYSVSREKKESFPLTVTSAQKNPTAFYLCASSMVGTQYTQYFGPGTRLTVL.

The sample holds a few counts of this clone. The rearrangement links TRBV6-6 to TRBJ1-1; 8 positions agree with TRBD1. J gave up 5 bases and V 5 bases, and 10 bases lay outside the gene matches. The CDR3 contains 15 residues. Germline V gene sequence: CDR1 MNHNY, CDR2 SVGAGI (reference sequence). The CDR3 spells CASSDRAGGDTEAFF. Here the CDR3 DNA reads TGTGCCAGCAGTGACAGGGCAGGGGGCGATACTGAAGCTTTCTTT.

This chain connects TRBV30 to TRBJ2-7; 8 bases line up with TRBD1. V gave up 2 bases and J gave up 6 bases; unmatched junction bases: 9. The CDR3 has 14 residues. Germline loops: CDR1 GTSNPN, CDR2 SVGIG (reference sequence). The CDR3 region is CAWSNTGGSSEQYV. CDR3 bases: TGTGCCTGGAGTAATACAGGGGGATCTAGCGAGCAGTACGTC.

V gene TRBV7-3 combines with J gene TRBJ2-6; D is perhaps TRBD2 (5 bases). The germline V gene has CDR1 SGHTA and CDR2 FQGTGA. There are 14 residues in the CDR3. Trimming took off 5 bases at V and 4 bases at J, with 9 bases between the two ends. The CDR3 DNA sequence: TGTGCCAGCAGCCCCGCGGGCGGGGCCAACGTCCTGACTTTC. As protein: CASSPAGGANVLTF.

CDR3 sequence reads: CASSLGDEQYV. CDR3 DNA: TGTGCCAGCAGCCTGGGGGACGAGCAGTACGTC. V gene TRBV6-2 or TRBV6-3 combines with J gene TRBJ2-7; D may correspond to TRBD1 or TRBD2 (5 bases each). Germline V CDR1 and CDR2: MNHEY, SVGEGT. The CDR3 sequence is 11 residues long. Deletions cut 6 bases from V and 5 bases from J, with 8 bases between.

This clone showed up just once. The genes are TRBV7-2 and TRBJ2-3; 8 bases match TRBD2. The germline V gene encodes CDR1 SGHTA and CDR2 FQGNSA. This CDR3 is 17 amino acids long. After removal of 2 bases from V and 0 bases from J, the junction contained 7 bases not matched to a gene. CDR3 sequence reads: CASSLMGTSFSTDTQYF. The CDR3 DNA reads as TGTGCCAGCAGCTTAATGGGGACTAGTTTTAGCACAGATACGCAGTATTTT.

The sample holds one count of this clone. The chain employs TRBV4-3 and TRBJ1-6; tentative D call: TRBD1 (6 bases). V lost 1 base and J lost 7, with 11 bases in between. Looked up from germline, CDR1 is LGHNA and CDR2 is YSLEER. The CDR3 has 15 amino acids. The CDR3 nucleotides are TGCGCCAGCAGCCAAGCGGCAGGGGCGAATTCACCCCTCCACTTT. It codes for CASSQAAGANSPLHF.

This CDR3 is CASSYSNRANTEAFF. DNA for the CDR3: TGTGCCAGCAGTTACTCTAACAGGGCAAACACTGAAGCTTTCTTT. This rearrangement joins TRBV6-5 to TRBJ1-1; TRBD1 is a possible D gene (6 bases). CDR1 and CDR2 from the germline V gene are MNHEY and SVGAGI. This CDR3 has 15 residues. The ends were cut back, 0 bases at V and 2 bases at J, with 10 bases in the middle.